This TCR beta chain was obtained from a study of T cells in Graves' hyperthyroidism and ophthalmopathy. The study, taken as a whole, reports: Ophthalmopathy onset followed model prediction by a median approximately 7 months. Stable hyperthyroidism was told apart from ophthalmopathy by a model built on 13 V-J features.

Germline-derived CDR1 and CDR2 are PRHDT and FYEKMQ (reference sequence). V was trimmed by 2 bases and J by 0 bases, leaving 11 bases between them. The CDR3 has 15 amino acids. Diagnoses were made from clinical symptoms, serum measures (thyroxine and TRAb), thyroid ultrasound and orbital computed tomography. Template material for amplifying TCR beta CDR3 regions consisted of RNA transcripts. RT-PCR in the first round (using the HTBI primer set) targeted the TCR CDR3. One entry per CDR3 protein, called by TCRdb with MiXCR from the multiplex PCR reads. The data contain roughly 500,000 distinct CDR3 sequences, 46% of them singletons. This clonotype has ten or more counts. Its antigen is currently unknown.

V is TRBV13 and J is TRBJ2-7, with a weak D call TRBD1 (6 bases). This TCR came from an adult woman with Graves' disease, either hyperthyroidism or ophthalmopathy (not recorded which). Sequenced sample: peripheral blood or thyroid tissue (not recorded which). The CDR3 bases are TGTGCCAGCAGCTTACGGACAGCGACCTCCTACGAGCAGTACTTC. This sequence encodes CASSLRTATSYEQYF.